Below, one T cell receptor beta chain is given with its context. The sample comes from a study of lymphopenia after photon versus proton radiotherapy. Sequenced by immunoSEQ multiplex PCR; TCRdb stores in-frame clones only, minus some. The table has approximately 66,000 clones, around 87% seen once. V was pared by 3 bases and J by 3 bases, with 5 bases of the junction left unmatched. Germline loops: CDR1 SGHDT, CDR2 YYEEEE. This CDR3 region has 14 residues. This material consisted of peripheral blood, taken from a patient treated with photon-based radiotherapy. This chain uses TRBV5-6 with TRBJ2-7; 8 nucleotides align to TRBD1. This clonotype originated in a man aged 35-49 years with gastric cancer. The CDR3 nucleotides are TGTGCCAGCAGCTCGGACAGGGCGAGCTACGAGCAGTACTTC. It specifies CASSSDRASYEQYF. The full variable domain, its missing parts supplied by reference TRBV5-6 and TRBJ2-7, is DAGVTQSPTHLIKTRGQQVTLRCSPKSGHDTVSWYQQALGQGPQFIFQYYEEEERQRGNFPDRFSGHQFPNYSSELNVNALLLGDSALYLCASSSDRASYEQYFGPGTRLTVT.